These 16 T cell receptor beta chains share one sample of origin, sequenced in a study of shared clonotypes between healthy human individuals (dated by TCRdb to about 2020). Library preparation used the immunoSEQ multiplex PCR assay. TCRdb limited this immuneACCESS table to in-frame rearrangements with V and J called. A share of clones is missing; checked studies link under half to unresolved V genes, and the rest is unexplained. The table for this sample lists millions of clones; approximately 95% of them were counted only once. The biggest ten clones account for under 0.45% of the sample. The sequenced material came from naive CD4+ T cells from PBMCs. Taken with the paper, the label for cell subset or site translates to: CD45RA+ positively selected. These receptors were obtained from a man aged 18 to 29 in good health. Some clones in this sample may be carry-over from other donors' samples.

This chain connects TRBV28 to TRBJ1-1, with unresolved D. Germline CDR1 is MDHEN and CDR2 is SYDVKM. Trimming removed 3 bases at V and 5 bases at J, with 10 bases between. The CDR3 sequence is 13 residues long. CDR3 region: CASSFRLRTEAFF. CDR3 nucleotide sequence: TGTGCCAGCAGTTTCAGGCTACGGACTGAAGCTTTCTTT.

The V gene is TRBV2, the J gene TRBJ1-1; no reliable D call. The germline V gene encodes CDR1 SNHLY and CDR2 FYNNEI. V was trimmed by 7 bases and J by 4 bases, leaving 13 bases between them. This CDR3 has 13 amino acids. The CDR3 region has the DNA TGTGCCAGCATGAGCGGGAAGGGCACTGAAGCTTTCTTT. Translation gives CASMSGKGTEAFF.

The chain has TRBV30 and TRBJ2-7; D unclear. This CDR3 has 11 residues. V shed 0 bases and J shed 5 bases, with 5 bases lying between them. The V gene's germline CDR1 is GTSNPN and CDR2 SVGIG (reference sequence). This chain's CDR3 is CAWSVFHEQYF. CDR3 sequence (DNA): TGTGCCTGGAGTGTCTTCCACGAGCAGTACTTC.

In regard to this clone: The same CDR3 also results from other DNA sequences found in this sample. The V and J genes are TRBV28 and TRBJ2-7, with no clear D. Trimming took 4 bases from V and 2 from J, leaving 3 bases between them. This CDR3 region has 11 residues. The germline gives CDR1 MDHEN, CDR2 SYDVKM. CDR3 sequence (DNA): TGTGCCAGCAGTTCCGCCTACGAGCAGTACTTC. It is translated as CASSSAYEQYF.

The CDR3 reads CASSSYRGAETQYF. The CDR3 region has the DNA TGTGCCAGCAGTTCGTACAGGGGTGCCGAGACCCAGTACTTC. This rearrangement joins TRBV27 to TRBJ2-5; 7 positions agree with TRBD1. Germline values: CDR1 MNHEY, CDR2 SMNVEV (reference sequence). The CDR3 consists of 14 residues. Germline trimming cut 4 bases from V and 5 bases from J; bases unmatched to any gene: 7.

V is TRBV30 and J is TRBJ1-1; no clear D. Per germline, CDR1 GTSNPN and CDR2 SVGIG (reference sequence). The CDR3 is 13 amino acids. The germline V and J ends were trimmed by 2 bases and 0 bases, with 7 bases remaining between them. CDR3 DNA: TGTGCCTGGAGTATAGGTATGAACACTGAAGCTTTCTTT. This sequence encodes CAWSIGMNTEAFF.

CDR3 DNA: TGTGCCAGCAGTTTATCGAGGAGGGTTAGCAATCAGCCCCAGCATTTT. Translated: CASSLSRRVSNQPQHF. The chain couples TRBV27 to TRBJ1-5; no clear D. Germline-derived CDR1 and CDR2 are MNHEY and SMNVEV (reference sequence). Trimming cost V 0 bases and J 0 bases, with 9 bases left between them. The CDR3 totals 16 residues.

V usage is TRBV28 and J usage is TRBJ2-7; 9 bases line up with TRBD1. Germline lookup yields CDR1 MDHEN and CDR2 SYDVKM. The CDR3 totals 13 residues. V trimming: 6 bases; J trimming: 8 bases; junction bases outside the gene matches: 8. CDR3 loop: CASSRGQGLKQYF. For the CDR3, the DNA is TGTGCCAGCAGCAGAGGACAGGGGCTAAAGCAGTACTTC.

This clone showed up just once. J is TRBJ2-2 and V is TRBV5-1; D uncertain. Germline lookup yields CDR1 SGHRS and CDR2 YFSETQ. V shed 2 bases and J shed 4 bases, with 6 bases lying between them. The CDR3 extends over 13 amino acids. The CDR3 coding sequence is TGCGCCAGCAGCTTCTTTGGCACCGGGGAGCTGTTTTTT. This codes for CASSFFGTGELFF. Combining the CDR3 with reference TRBV5-1 and TRBJ2-2 gives the whole variable domain KAGVTQTPRYLIKTRGQQVTLSCSPISGHRSVSWYQQTPGQGLQFLFEYFSETQRNKGNFPGRFSGRQFSNSRSEMNVSTLELGDSALYLCASSFFGTGELFFGEGSRLTVL.

V and J are TRBV5-1 and TRBJ2-5; the match to TRBD2 covers 13 bases. The CDR3 runs to 15 residues. The trim removed 6 bases at V and 4 bases at J, leaving 6 bases unmatched. Germline CDR1 reads SGHRS; CDR2 reads YFSETQ. The CDR3 protein is CASTRTSGRVETQYF. The CDR3 DNA reads as TGCGCCAGCACCCGGACTAGCGGGAGAGTAGAGACCCAGTACTTC.

The chain links TRBV11-2 to TRBJ2-7, with 7 bases matching TRBD2. The V gene end was trimmed by 1 base and the J gene end by 4 bases; junction bases not matched to a gene: 13. CDR1 is SGHAT and CDR2 is FQNNGV in the germline V gene. The CDR3 has 17 residues. The CDR3 DNA sequence: TGTGCCAGCAGCTTAGCAGACTGGGGGGGGATTTATTACGAGCAGTACTTC. Translated: CASSLADWGGIYYEQYF. The whole variable domain, remainder taken from reference TRBV11-2 and TRBJ2-7, is EAGVAQSPRYKIIEKRQSVAFWCNPISGHATLYWYQQILGQGPKLLIQFQNNGVVDDSQLPKDRFSAERLKGVDSTLKIQPAKLEDSAVYLCASSLADWGGIYYEQYFGPGTRLTVT.

This chain connects TRBV19 to TRBJ2-5; TRBD1 matches 8 bases. CDR3 size: 14 residues. Per the germline V gene, CDR1 is LNHDA and CDR2 is SQIVND (reference sequence). Trimming took 5 bases from V and 5 from J; bases not matched to a gene: 7. The DNA of the CDR3 is TGTGCCAGTAGTGACAGGGGAGTGAGGGAGACCCAGTACTTC. Amino acid sequence: CASSDRGVRETQYF.

This rearrangement joins TRBV25-1 to TRBJ1-2; a possible D gene is TRBD1 (5 bases). The CDR3 spans 16 residues. CDR1 is MGHDK, CDR2 SYGVNS, per germline. Trimming cost V 1 base and J 3 bases, with 15 bases left between them. The CDR3 coding sequence is TGTGCCAGCAGTGAATCTCGACCCGGGACGGACTATGGCTACACCTTC. It translates to CASSESRPGTDYGYTF.

For this clone: The sample contains more than one DNA sequence encoding this CDR3. This sequence joins TRBV7-2 and TRBJ1-1; D is perhaps TRBD1 (5 bases). Trimming took off 1 base at V and 5 bases at J, with 8 bases between the two ends. The CDR3 loop spans 13 amino acids. CDR1 is SGHTA, CDR2 FQGNSA, per germline. CDR3 amino acids: CASSLGEGTEAFF. The CDR3 nucleotides read TGTGCCAGCAGCTTAGGGGAGGGGACTGAAGCTTTCTTT.

The CDR3 DNA reads TGTGCCAGCAGTGTAGAGACTAGGCATGAGCAGTTCTTC. It codes for CASSVETRHEQFF. The genes are TRBV6-4 and TRBJ2-1, with a weak D call TRBD2 (6 bases). V dropped 4 bases and J dropped 8 bases, with 12 bases sitting between them. Germline loops: CDR1 MRHNA, CDR2 SNTAGT. This CDR3 has 13 amino acids.

The rearrangement joins TRBV19 to TRBJ2-6; D unclear. Germline CDR1 reads LNHDA; CDR2 reads SQIVND (reference sequence). CDR3 size: 12 residues. V lost 9 bases and J lost 2, with 5 bases in between. For the CDR3, the DNA is TGTGCCAGGGAAGCTGGGGCCAACGTCCTGACTTTC. Translation gives CAREAGANVLTF. Full variable domain (rest looked up from reference TRBV19 and TRBJ2-6): DGGITQSPKYLFRKEGQNVTLSCEQNLNHDAMYWYRQDPGQGLRLIYYSQIVNDFQKGDIAEGYSVSREKKESFPLTVTSAQKNPTAFYLCAREAGANVLTFGAGSRLTVL.